This T cell receptor beta chain was identified during a study of control samples from healthy donors and cancer patients. Trimming pared 4 bases from V and 6 bases from J, leaving 10 bases between. The CDR3 length is 13 residues. Germline CDR1 is MNHEY and CDR2 is SVGEGT. Sequencing was performed with immunoSEQ multiplex PCR; in TCRdb, only in-frame clones are kept and a portion is missing. The sample has just under 150,000 clones; about nine tenths are singletons. Sequencing was done on a sample of blood. The clonotype originates from a man aged 30-40 years in good health. The rearrangement uses TRBV6-2 or TRBV6-3 and TRBJ2-1; D unclear. The CDR3 DNA is TGTGCCAGCAGTTTCGACTTTCCCAATGAGCAGTTCTTC. This translates into CASSFDFPNEQFF.